This T cell receptor beta chain was observed in a study of blood T cell repertoires in COVID-19. V was shortened by 5 bases and J by 6 bases, with 25 bases between the two germline ends. The CDR3 runs to 18 residues. Germline V gene lookup returns CDR1 KGHDR and CDR2 SFDVKD. Enrollees, roughly 18 to 90 years old, lived in 24 US areas. Profiling relied on immunoSEQ multiplex PCR, and the TCRdb table lists in-frame clones only, not all of them. The profile shows roughly 500,000 clones, approximately 86% of them singletons. The sample taken for sequencing was PBMCs or T cells enriched from blood (not recorded which). The chain couples TRBV24-1 to TRBJ1-5, with TRBD1 as a possible D gene (5 bases). The TCR was taken from a woman aged 60-75 years who had recovered from COVID-19. CDR3 bases: TGTGCCACCAGTGCTTCACCCCGCCCCGGGCAGGGAGGTCAGCCCCAGCATTTT. Translated: CATSASPRPGQGGQPQHF.